The 17 T cell receptor beta chains reported below all come from one sample, sequenced in a study of cytomegalovirus exposure and HLA in healthy donors. The PCR made use of 60 Vbeta and 13 Jbeta primers. Produced via immunoSEQ multiplex PCR; TCRdb's table is partial and in-frame only. The top ten hold roughly 3.8% of the sample, which has approximately 93,000 clones, about four fifths seen once. The specimen was PBMCs. All receptors come from a woman between 40 and 50 years old in good health and CMV-seronegative.

V usage is TRBV4-1 and J usage is TRBJ1-4; D ambiguous. Trimming shortened V by 0 bases and J by 0 bases, and 8 bases separated the two germline ends. In germline, CDR1 is MGHRA, CDR2 YSYEKL. This CDR3 spans 16 amino acids. CDR3 in amino acids: CASSQEGGTTNEKLFF. CDR3 in DNA: TGCGCCAGCAGCCAAGAAGGAGGAACAACTAATGAAAAACTGTTTTTT.

Comments on this clone: It may be a read error: a sequence one base away is much more abundant. The chain joins TRBV2 to TRBJ1-1, with D hard to call. The CDR3 spans 13 residues. The germline V gene encodes CDR1 SNHLY and CDR2 FYNNEI. Deletions cut 7 bases from V and 0 bases from J, with 9 bases between. This chain's CDR3 is CASNQDLNTEAFF. CDR3 nucleotides: TGTGCCAGCAATCAGGACTTGAACACTGAAGCTTTCTTT.

This clone was observed a single time. The rearrangement links TRBV18 to TRBJ2-7; D is perhaps TRBD1 (5 bases). Germline CDR1 is KGHSH and CDR2 is LQKENI. The V gene lost 6 bases and the J gene lost 6 bases, with 15 bases spanning the gap. This CDR3 is 13 amino acids long. CDR3 in amino acids: CASSATDLGEQYF. CDR3 DNA: TGTGCCAGCTCCGCGACAGATCTGGGCGAGCAGTACTTC.

The gene calls are TRBV2 and TRBJ2-5; no clear D gene. Germline values: CDR1 SNHLY, CDR2 FYNNEI. The CDR3 is made up of 12 amino acids. V was clipped by 3 bases and J by 0 bases, with 2 bases between them. The CDR3 reads CASSDDQETQYF. CDR3 DNA: TGTGCCAGCAGTGACGACCAAGAGACCCAGTACTTC.

This clone was recorded a few times. This sequence joins TRBV6-1 and TRBJ1-3, with D maybe TRBD1 (5 bases). This CDR3 has 16 amino acids. The V end was cut by 2 bases, the J end by 0 bases, with 11 bases between. In germline, CDR1 is MNHNS, CDR2 SASEGT. The CDR3 spells CASSETSGISGNTIYF. CDR3 coding DNA: TGTGCCAGCAGTGAAACATCAGGGATCTCTGGAAACACCATATATTTT.

This clone appeared once. J is TRBJ2-1 and V is TRBV5-1; tentatively, D is TRBD2 (5 bases). The V gene's germline CDR1 is SGHRS and CDR2 YFSETQ. CDR3 length: 14 amino acids. Trimming cost V 4 bases and J 9 bases, with 17 bases left between them. CDR3 loop: CASSLRTSGGEQFF. Written as DNA, the CDR3 is TGCGCCAGCAGCCTACGGACTTCCGGCGGTGAGCAGTTCTTC.

The genes are TRBV4-2 and TRBJ2-5; TRBD2 agrees at 10 bases. Per germline, CDR1 LGHNA and CDR2 YNFKEQ. This CDR3 comprises 14 residues. V shed 2 bases and J 3 bases; nucleotides not matched to a gene: 0. The CDR3 here is CASSQSGGEETQYF. CDR3 coding DNA: TGTGCCAGCAGCCAAAGCGGGGGGGAAGAGACCCAGTACTTC.

The chain has TRBV9 and TRBJ2-7; TRBD1 might be the D (6 bases). This CDR3 comprises 15 residues. In germline, CDR1 is SGDLS, CDR2 YYNGEE. V was pared by 0 bases and J by 6 bases, with 16 bases between. The CDR3 region has the DNA TGTGCCAGCAGCGTAGGTACAGGGAGCCGGGGCGAGCAGTACTTC. Its translation is CASSVGTGSRGEQYF.

This sequence joins TRBV7-2 and TRBJ1-4; 7 bases align to TRBD1. Germline V CDR1 and CDR2: SGHTA, FQGNSA. Trimming at V came to 4 bases and at J to 5 bases, leaving 7 bases not matched to a gene. The CDR3 covers 15 residues. CDR3 nucleotides: TGTGCCAGCAGCTCAGCCGGGACAGCAAATGAAAAACTGTTTTTT. It codes for CASSSAGTANEKLFF.

About this clone itself: One end of the junction varies from germline; a read error may be responsible. This chain connects TRBV30 to TRBJ1-5, with D possibly TRBD1 on 6 matching bases. Germline CDR1 and CDR2: GTSNPN and SVGIG (reference sequence). CDR3 size: 13 residues. The CDR3 protein is CAWTGGPGQPQNF. In DNA form, the CDR3 reads TGTGCCTGGACCGGGGGGCCGGGCCAGCCCCAGAATTTT. Using reference TRBV30 and TRBJ1-5 for the parts outside the CDR3, the full variable domain is SQTIHQWPATLVQPVGSPLSLECTVEGTSNPNLYWYRQAAGRGLQLLFYSVGIGQISSEVPQNLSASRPQDRQFILSSKKLLLSDSGFYLCAWTGGPGQPQNFGDGTRLSIL.

The chain employs TRBV5-1 and TRBJ2-7; 8 bases map to TRBD1. Losses at the gene ends were 2 bases for V and 7 bases for J; bases not matched to a gene: 14. The CDR3 spans 16 residues. Germline-derived CDR1 and CDR2 are SGHRS and YFSETQ. The CDR3 bases are TGCGCCAGCAGCTTAAGGACAGGGCTATCGTACGGGGAGCAGTACTTC. Its translation is CASSLRTGLSYGEQYF.

The chain links TRBV5-6 to TRBJ1-6, with D maybe TRBD1 (5 bases). The CDR3 extends over 12 amino acids. Trimming shortened V by 4 bases and J by 13 bases, and 12 bases separated the two germline ends. Germline CDR1 SGHDT, CDR2 YYEEEE. The CDR3 DNA is TGTGCCAGCAGCCGGCGGGGGACCCCCCTCCACTTT. It encodes CASSRRGTPLHF.

This sequence joins TRBV30 and TRBJ2-7; weak D call: TRBD1 (6 bases). Deletions cut 5 bases from V and 0 bases from J, with 8 bases between. Germline loops: CDR1 GTSNPN, CDR2 SVGIG (reference sequence). This CDR3 is 12 amino acids long. CDR3 nucleotides: TGTGCCTGGGCAGGGGTCTCCTACGAGCAGTACTTC. It is translated as CAWAGVSYEQYF.

V usage is TRBV4-1 and J usage is TRBJ1-2; 7 bases are shared with TRBD1. Unmatched junction bases numbered 3, after V lost 1 base and J lost 4 bases. Germline lookup yields CDR1 MGHRA and CDR2 YSYEKL. The CDR3 sequence is 14 residues long. The CDR3 here is CASSQGPGGYGYTF. CDR3 in DNA: TGCGCCAGCAGCCAAGGGCCAGGGGGCTATGGCTACACCTTC.

Notes on this clone: Sequence at one end of the junction differs from germline and may be a read error. V and J are TRBV7-6 and TRBJ1-2; TRBD1 is a possible D gene (6 bases). The germline gives CDR1 SGHVS, CDR2 FNYEAQ. There are 13 residues in the CDR3. CDR3 loop: CASSLGVGGGYPF. Here the CDR3 DNA reads TGTGCCAGCAGCTTAGGAGTAGGGGGGGGCTACCCCTTC.

This clone was seen only a few times. The genes are TRBV4-3 and TRBJ2-3, with D perhaps matching TRBD2 (5 bases). Germline V lookup: CDR1 LGHNA, CDR2 YSLEER. V shed 0 bases and J shed 3 bases, with 13 bases lying between them. The length of the CDR3 is 16 residues. The CDR3 DNA sequence: TGCGCCAGCAGCCAAGAAGGAGTAGCGTGGACAGATACGCAGTATTTT. This translates into CASSQEGVAWTDTQYF.

This clone turned up a few times. This chain connects TRBV29-1 to TRBJ2-2; tentative D call: TRBD1 (6 bases). Trimming removed 6 bases at V and 5 bases at J, with 16 bases between. Germline V gives CDR1 SQVTM, CDR2 ANQGSEA. There are 14 residues in the CDR3. The CDR3 DNA is TGCAGCGTGCTGGGACAATGGGAAACCGGGGAGCTGTTTTTT. Its translation is CSVLGQWETGELFF.